This T cell receptor (beta chain) was identified in a study of T cells in Graves' hyperthyroidism and ophthalmopathy. On the study more broadly: Before any treatment, at initial diagnosis, peripheral blood was collected.

RNA transcripts served as the template for amplifying TCR beta CDR3 regions. The TCR CDR3 was amplified in a first-round RT-PCR using the HTBI primer set. TCRdb re-called the multiplex PCR reads with MiXCR, one entry per CDR3 protein. The sample includes about 270,000 distinct CDR3 sequences, roughly 15% seen only once; the top ten take around 30%. This clonotype appeared a few times. Antigen unknown. The CDR3 is 15 residues long. Trimming took off 5 bases at V and 0 bases at J, with 15 bases between the two ends. Germline V gene sequence: CDR1 DFQATT, CDR2 SNEGSKA (reference sequence). Study-level results: Most thyroid clonotypes that were expanded above 0.001 also turned up in blood. Separating ophthalmopathy from stable hyperthyroidism was achieved by a 13 V-J model.

The chain uses TRBV20-1 and TRBJ2-3; the D call may be TRBD1 or TRBD2 (5 bases each). This TCR was sampled from a woman between 50 and 59 years old with Graves' hyperthyroidism that later progressed to Graves' ophthalmopathy. The specimen sequenced was blood. The CDR3 region has the DNA TGCAGTGCTGAACCTCGGGGCCGTAGCACAGATACGCAGTATTTT. Residues: CSAEPRGRSTDTQYF.